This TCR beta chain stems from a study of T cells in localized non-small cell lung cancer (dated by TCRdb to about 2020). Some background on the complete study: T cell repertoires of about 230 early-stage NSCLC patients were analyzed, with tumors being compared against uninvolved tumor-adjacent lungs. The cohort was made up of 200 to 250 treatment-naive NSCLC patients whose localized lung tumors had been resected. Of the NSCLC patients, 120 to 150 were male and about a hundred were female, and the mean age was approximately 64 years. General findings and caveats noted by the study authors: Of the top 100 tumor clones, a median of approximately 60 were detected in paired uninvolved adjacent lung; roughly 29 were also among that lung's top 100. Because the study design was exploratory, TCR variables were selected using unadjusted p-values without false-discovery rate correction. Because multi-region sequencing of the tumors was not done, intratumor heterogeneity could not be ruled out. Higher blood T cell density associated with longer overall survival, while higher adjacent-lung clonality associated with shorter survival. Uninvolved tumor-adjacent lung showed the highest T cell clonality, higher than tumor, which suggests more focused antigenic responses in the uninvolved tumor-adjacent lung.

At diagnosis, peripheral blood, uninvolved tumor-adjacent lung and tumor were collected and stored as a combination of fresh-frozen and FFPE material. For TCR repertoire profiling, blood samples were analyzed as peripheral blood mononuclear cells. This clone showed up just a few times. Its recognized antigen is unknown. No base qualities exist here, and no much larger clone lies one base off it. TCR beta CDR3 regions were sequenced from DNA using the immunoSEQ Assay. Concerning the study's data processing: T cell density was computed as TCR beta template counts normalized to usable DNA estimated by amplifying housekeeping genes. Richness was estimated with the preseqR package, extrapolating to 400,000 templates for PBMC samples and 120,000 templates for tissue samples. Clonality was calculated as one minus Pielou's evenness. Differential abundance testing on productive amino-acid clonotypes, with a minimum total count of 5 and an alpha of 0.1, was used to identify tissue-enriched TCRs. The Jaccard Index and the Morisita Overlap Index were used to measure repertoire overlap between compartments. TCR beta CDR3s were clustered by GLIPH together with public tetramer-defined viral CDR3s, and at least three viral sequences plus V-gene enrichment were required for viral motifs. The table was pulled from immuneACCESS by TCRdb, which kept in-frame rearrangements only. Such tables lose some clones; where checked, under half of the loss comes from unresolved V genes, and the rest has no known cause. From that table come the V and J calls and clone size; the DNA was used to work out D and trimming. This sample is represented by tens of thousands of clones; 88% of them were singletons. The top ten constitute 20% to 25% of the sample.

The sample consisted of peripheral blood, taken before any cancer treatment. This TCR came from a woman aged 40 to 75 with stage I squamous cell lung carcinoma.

The CDR3: CASSPRGGGPLHF. The DNA is TGTGCCAGCAGCCCCCGGGGGGGTGGACCCCTCCACTTT. The receptor chain draws on TRBV14 and TRBJ1-6; the D gene is perhaps TRBD1, on 5 matching bases. V is shortened by 4 bases, J by 12 bases, and the region joining them spans 13 bases. The germline V gene gives CDR1 as SGHDN and CDR2 as FVKESK. The CDR3 contains 13 residues, cysteine and phenylalanine counted. The sequence is cut down to CDR3 DNA, 39 bases in frame from base 1.